This T cell receptor (beta chain) appears in the sequencing data of a study of cytomegalovirus exposure and HLA in healthy donors. Points from the study as a whole: Cytomegalovirus-associated TCR beta chains were listed, numbering more than 150.

The CDR3 covers 11 residues. V was trimmed by 11 bases and J by 6 bases, leaving 10 bases between them. Germline loops: CDR1 LNHDA, CDR2 SQIVND (reference sequence). Turning to this clone: The antigen is not known.

Researchers ran the PCR with 60 Vbeta and 13 Jbeta primers. This table comes from immunoSEQ multiplex PCR, and its TCRdb copy is limited to in-frame clones, with some not included. The data contain 80,000 to 100,000 clones, approximately 71% of them singletons. This sequence joins TRBV19 and TRBJ2-2; D is ambiguous. This clonotype originated in a woman aged 18-29 years in good health and CMV-seropositive. Sequenced input: PBMCs. CDR3 DNA sequence: TGTGCCTCGCGGTCGGCCGGGGAGCTGTTTTTT. Translation: CASRSAGELFF.